Following are 12 T cell receptor beta chains from one sample sequenced in a study of blood T cell repertoires in COVID-19. Assay: immunoSEQ multiplex PCR; the TCRdb copy retains only in-frame clones and omits some. The top ten clones hold around 2.6% of a sample with about 70,000 clones, 91% of them seen once. Material for sequencing was peripheral blood. The receptors come from a man aged 50 to 60 with COVID-19, enrolled during active disease.

The J gene is TRBJ2-3, the V gene TRBV6-1; the match to TRBD2 covers 10 bases. The V segment lost 3 bases and the J segment 8 bases; nucleotides outside the gene matches: 8. The CDR3 loop spans 15 amino acids. CDR1 is MNHNS and CDR2 is SASEGT in the germline V gene. The CDR3: CASSEGLAGAFTQYF. CDR3 coding DNA: TGTGCCAGCAGTGAGGGGCTAGCGGGAGCCTTTACGCAGTATTTT.

The CDR3 reads CASSQDRVLQEKLFF. The DNA for the CDR3 is TGTGCCAGCAGCCAGGACAGGGTGCTTCAAGAAAAACTGTTTTTT. The chain recombines TRBV4-2 with TRBJ1-4, with 8 bases matching TRBD1. This CDR3 is built from 15 residues. CDR1 is LGHNA, CDR2 YNFKEQ, per germline. V was pared by 3 bases and J by 8 bases, with 8 bases of the junction left unmatched.

This sequence joins TRBV3-1 (or the pseudogene TRBV3-2) and TRBJ2-5, with D tentatively TRBD2 (6 bases). Looked up from germline, CDR1 is LGHDT and CDR2 is YNNKEL (reference sequence). The CDR3 is made up of 15 amino acids. V dropped 0 bases and J dropped 4 bases, with 12 bases sitting between them. DNA of the CDR3: TGTGCCAGCAGCCAAGAAGGGACTGGGTTAGAGACCCAGTACTTC. It encodes CASSQEGTGLETQYF.

The sample holds one count of this clone. The chain recombines TRBV4-3 with TRBJ2-5, with 10 bases identical to TRBD1. There are 17 residues in the CDR3. CDR1 is LGHNA and CDR2 is YSLEER in the germline V gene. V shed 0 bases and J 3 bases; nucleotides not matched to a gene: 7. CDR3 bases: TGCGCCAGCAGCCAAGAGCCCCCCGGACAGGGGGAAGAGACCCAGTACTTC. It encodes CASSQEPPGQGEETQYF.

The chain has TRBV19 and TRBJ2-2, with a weak D call TRBD2 (8 bases). The CDR3 is 17 residues long. Trimming removed 5 bases from V and 1 base from J, with 17 bases in between. Looked up from germline, CDR1 is LNHDA and CDR2 is SQIVND (reference sequence). CDR3 DNA sequence: TGTGCCAGTAGTGCGGGGGGTTGGACAGGGAACACCGGGGAGCTGTTTTTT. Translated, it gives CASSAGGWTGNTGELFF.

This rearrangement joins TRBV7-8 to TRBJ2-1, with 7 positions matching TRBD2. The CDR3 has 14 residues. Unmatched junction bases numbered 5, after V lost 2 bases and J lost 7 bases. Germline V gene sequence: CDR1 SGHVS, CDR2 FQNEAQ. CDR3 sequence reads: CASSLRREGNEQFF. DNA of the CDR3: TGTGCCAGCAGCTTACGCAGGGAGGGGAATGAGCAGTTCTTC. Drawing the rest from reference TRBV7-8 and TRBJ2-1, the complete variable domain is GAGVSQSPRYKVAKRGQDVALRCDPISGHVSLFWYQQALGQGPEFLTYFQNEAQLDKSGLPSDRFFAERPEGSVSTLKIQRTQQEDSAVYLCASSLRREGNEQFFGPGTRLTVL.

The gene calls are TRBV5-1 and TRBJ2-1; 8 nucleotides line up with TRBD2. Per the germline V gene, CDR1 is SGHRS and CDR2 is YFSETQ. V shed 1 base and J 4 bases; nucleotides not matched to a gene: 7. CDR3 size: 16 residues. The CDR3 DNA reads as TGCGCCAGCAGCTTGTCCCCGGGAGGGACTTACAATGAGCAGTTCTTC. Translated, it gives CASSLSPGGTYNEQFF.

The chain combines TRBV2 with TRBJ1-2; D gene ambiguous. Trimming removed 4 bases from V and 0 bases from J, with 9 bases in between. The CDR3 has 14 residues. Germline CDR1 and CDR2: SNHLY and FYNNEI. Written as DNA, the CDR3 is TGTGCCAGCAGTGGGACTTTCACTAACTATGGCTACACCTTC. It specifies CASSGTFTNYGYTF.

The CDR3 DNA is TGTGCCAGCAGTGAAAGTGTCGTGAGAGGAGCTTTCTTT. Encoded protein: CASSESVVRGAFF. The rearrangement uses TRBV25-1 and TRBJ1-1; D ambiguous. Trimming cost V 2 bases and J 10 bases, with 14 bases left between them. The CDR3 covers 13 residues. The germline V gene has CDR1 MGHDK and CDR2 SYGVNS.

V gene TRBV27 combines with J gene TRBJ1-1; 7 positions agree with TRBD1. CDR3 length: 17 amino acids. V dropped 5 bases and J dropped 2; count of bases not matched to a gene: 14. Germline lookup yields CDR1 MNHEY and CDR2 SMNVEV (reference sequence). CDR3 DNA sequence: TGTGCCAGCAGTCCACTCCCAGGGGGTTGGGGCAACACTGAAGCTTTCTTT. The encoded protein is CASSPLPGGWGNTEAFF.

The sample holds one count of this clone. The chain employs TRBV5-1 and TRBJ2-1; D perhaps matches TRBD1 (5 bases). V was clipped by 6 bases and J by 0 bases, with 10 bases between them. CDR3 length equals 14 residues. Germline V CDR1 and CDR2: SGHRS, YFSETQ. The CDR3 nucleotides are TGCGCCAGCAAACAGGCCATCTCCTACAATGAGCAGTTCTTC. The encoded protein is CASKQAISYNEQFF. Looking up the rest from reference TRBV5-1 and TRBJ2-1 gives the full variable domain: KAGVTQTPRYLIKTRGQQVTLSCSPISGHRSVSWYQQTPGQGLQFLFEYFSETQRNKGNFPGRFSGRQFSNSRSEMNVSTLELGDSALYLCASKQAISYNEQFFGPGTRLTVL.

The CDR3 sequence is CAWSVHSSGANVLTF. In DNA form, the CDR3 reads TGTGCCTGGAGTGTACACAGCTCTGGGGCCAACGTCCTGACTTTC. The V and J genes are TRBV30 and TRBJ2-6; D not resolved. V was cut by 0 bases and J by 0 bases, with 6 bases left in between. The length of the CDR3 is 15 residues. The germline V gene encodes CDR1 GTSNPN and CDR2 SVGIG (reference sequence).